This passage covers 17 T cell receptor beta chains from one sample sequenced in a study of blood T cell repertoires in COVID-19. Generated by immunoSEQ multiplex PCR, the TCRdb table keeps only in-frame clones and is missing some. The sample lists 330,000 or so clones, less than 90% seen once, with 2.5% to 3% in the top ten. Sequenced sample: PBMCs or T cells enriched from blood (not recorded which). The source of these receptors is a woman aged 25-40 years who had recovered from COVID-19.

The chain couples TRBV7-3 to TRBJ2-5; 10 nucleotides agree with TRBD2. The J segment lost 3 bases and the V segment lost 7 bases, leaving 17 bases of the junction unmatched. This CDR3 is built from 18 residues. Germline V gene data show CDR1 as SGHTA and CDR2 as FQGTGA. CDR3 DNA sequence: TGTGCCAGCAAGTTGGAGAATAGGCCGCTAGCGGGGGAAGAGACCCAGTACTTC. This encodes CASKLENRPLAGEETQYF.

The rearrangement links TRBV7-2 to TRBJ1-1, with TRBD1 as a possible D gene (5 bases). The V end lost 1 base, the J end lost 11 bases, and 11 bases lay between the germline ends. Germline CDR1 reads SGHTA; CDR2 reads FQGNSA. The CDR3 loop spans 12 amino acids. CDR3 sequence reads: CASSLGDSRAFF. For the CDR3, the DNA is TGTGCCAGCAGCTTAGGTGACAGCAGGGCTTTCTTT.

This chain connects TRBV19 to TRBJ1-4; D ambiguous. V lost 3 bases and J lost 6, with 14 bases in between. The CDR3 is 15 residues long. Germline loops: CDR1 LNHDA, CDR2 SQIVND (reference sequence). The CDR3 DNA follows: TGTGCCAGTAGTATGGAGGTAGGCCTGGATGAAAAACTGTTTTTT. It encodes CASSMEVGLDEKLFF.

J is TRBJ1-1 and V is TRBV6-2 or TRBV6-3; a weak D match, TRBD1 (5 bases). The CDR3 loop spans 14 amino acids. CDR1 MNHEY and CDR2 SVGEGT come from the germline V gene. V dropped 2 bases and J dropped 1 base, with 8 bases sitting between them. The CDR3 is CASSYGGGNTEAFF. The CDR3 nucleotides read TGTGCCAGCAGTTACGGCGGGGGGAACACTGAAGCTTTCTTT.

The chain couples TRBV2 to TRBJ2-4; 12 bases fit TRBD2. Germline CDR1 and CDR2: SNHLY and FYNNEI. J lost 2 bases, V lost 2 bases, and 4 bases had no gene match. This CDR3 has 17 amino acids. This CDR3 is CASSEMTSGRTKNIQYF. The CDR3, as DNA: TGTGCCAGCAGTGAAATGACTAGCGGGAGAACCAAAAACATTCAGTACTTC.

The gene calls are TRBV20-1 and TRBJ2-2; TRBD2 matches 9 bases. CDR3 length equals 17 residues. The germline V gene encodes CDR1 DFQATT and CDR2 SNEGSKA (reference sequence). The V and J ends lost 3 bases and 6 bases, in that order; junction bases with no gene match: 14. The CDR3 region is CSASDPGGGGAPGELFF. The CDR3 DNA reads TGCAGTGCTAGTGACCCCGGGGGCGGGGGGGCCCCCGGGGAGCTGTTTTTT.

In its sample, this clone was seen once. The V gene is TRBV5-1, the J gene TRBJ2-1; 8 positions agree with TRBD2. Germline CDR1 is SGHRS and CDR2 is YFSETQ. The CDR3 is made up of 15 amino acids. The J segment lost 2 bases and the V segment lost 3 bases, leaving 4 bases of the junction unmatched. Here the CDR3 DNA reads TGCGCCAGCAGCTCCCTTAGCGGGACCTACAATGAGCAGTTCTTC. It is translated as CASSSLSGTYNEQFF.

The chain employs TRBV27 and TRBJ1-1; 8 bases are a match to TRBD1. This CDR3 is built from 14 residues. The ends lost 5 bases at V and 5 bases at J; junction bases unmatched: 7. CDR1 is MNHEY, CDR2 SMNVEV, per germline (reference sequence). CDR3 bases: TGTGCCAGCAGTGTTACAGGGGGTGGTACTGAAGCTTTCTTT. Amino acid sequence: CASSVTGGGTEAFF.

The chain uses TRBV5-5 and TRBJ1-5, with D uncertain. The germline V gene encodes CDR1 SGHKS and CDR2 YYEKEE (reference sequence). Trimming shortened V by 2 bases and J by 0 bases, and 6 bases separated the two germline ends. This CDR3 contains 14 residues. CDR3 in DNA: TGTGCCAGCAGCTTACAAAATAGCAATCAGCCCCAGCATTTT. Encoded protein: CASSLQNSNQPQHF.

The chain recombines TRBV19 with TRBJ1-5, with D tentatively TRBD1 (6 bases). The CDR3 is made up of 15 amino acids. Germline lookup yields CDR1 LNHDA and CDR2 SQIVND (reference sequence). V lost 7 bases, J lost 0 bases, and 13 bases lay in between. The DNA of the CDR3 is TGTGCCAGTATCGACAGGTCTAATAGCAATCAGCCCCAGCATTTT. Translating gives CASIDRSNSNQPQHF.

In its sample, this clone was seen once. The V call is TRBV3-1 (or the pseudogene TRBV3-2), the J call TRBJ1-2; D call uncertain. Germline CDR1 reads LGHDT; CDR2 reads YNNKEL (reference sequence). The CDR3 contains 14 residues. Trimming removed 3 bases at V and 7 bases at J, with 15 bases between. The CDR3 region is CASSQAPTGVGYTF. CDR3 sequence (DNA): TGTGCCAGCAGCCAGGCACCGACGGGAGTTGGCTACACCTTC.

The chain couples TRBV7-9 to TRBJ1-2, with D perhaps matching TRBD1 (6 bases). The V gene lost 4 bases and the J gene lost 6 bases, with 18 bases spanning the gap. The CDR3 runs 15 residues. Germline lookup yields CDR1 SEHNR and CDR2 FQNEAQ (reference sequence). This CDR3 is CASSSGDTLGHGYTF. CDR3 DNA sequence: TGTGCCAGCAGCTCCGGGGACACCCTGGGGCATGGCTACACCTTC. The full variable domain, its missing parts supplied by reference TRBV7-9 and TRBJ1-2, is DTGVSQNPRHKITKRGQNVTFRCDPISEHNRLYWYRQTLGQGPEFLTYFQNEAQLEKSRLLSDRFSAERPKGSFSTLEIQRTEQGDSAMYLCASSSGDTLGHGYTFGSGTRLTVV.

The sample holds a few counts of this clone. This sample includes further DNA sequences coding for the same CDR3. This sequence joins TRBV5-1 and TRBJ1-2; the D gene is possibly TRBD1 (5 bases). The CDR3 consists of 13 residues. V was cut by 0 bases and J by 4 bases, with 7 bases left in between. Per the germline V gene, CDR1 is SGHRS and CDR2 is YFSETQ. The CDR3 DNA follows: TGCGCCAGCAGCTTGGTTCAGGGCTATGGCTACACCTTC. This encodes CASSLVQGYGYTF.

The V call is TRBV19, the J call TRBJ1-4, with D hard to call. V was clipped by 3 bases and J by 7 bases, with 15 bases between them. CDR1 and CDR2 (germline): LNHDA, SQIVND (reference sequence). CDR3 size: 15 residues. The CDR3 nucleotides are TGTGCCAGTAGTATCCTCGATAGAGGTGGTGAAAAACTGTTTTTT. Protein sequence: CASSILDRGGEKLFF.

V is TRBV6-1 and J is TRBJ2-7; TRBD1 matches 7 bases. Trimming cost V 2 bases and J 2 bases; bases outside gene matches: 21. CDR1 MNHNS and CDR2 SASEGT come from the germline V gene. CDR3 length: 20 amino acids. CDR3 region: CASSESIQGQPLFFTYEQYF. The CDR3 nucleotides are TGTGCCAGCAGTGAATCCATTCAGGGACAGCCCCTTTTTTTCACCTACGAGCAGTACTTC.

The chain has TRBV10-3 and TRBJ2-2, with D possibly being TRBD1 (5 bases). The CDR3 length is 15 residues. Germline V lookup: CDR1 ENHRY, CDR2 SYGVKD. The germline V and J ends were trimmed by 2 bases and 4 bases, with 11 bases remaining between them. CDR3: CAISEQEQATGELFF. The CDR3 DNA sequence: TGTGCCATCAGTGAGCAGGAACAGGCCACCGGGGAGCTGTTTTTT.

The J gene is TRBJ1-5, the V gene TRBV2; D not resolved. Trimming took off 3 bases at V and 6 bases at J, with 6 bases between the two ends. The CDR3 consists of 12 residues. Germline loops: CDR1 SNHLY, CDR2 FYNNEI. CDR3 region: CASSDEIQPQHF. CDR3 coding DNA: TGTGCCAGCAGTGACGAGATTCAGCCCCAGCATTTT.